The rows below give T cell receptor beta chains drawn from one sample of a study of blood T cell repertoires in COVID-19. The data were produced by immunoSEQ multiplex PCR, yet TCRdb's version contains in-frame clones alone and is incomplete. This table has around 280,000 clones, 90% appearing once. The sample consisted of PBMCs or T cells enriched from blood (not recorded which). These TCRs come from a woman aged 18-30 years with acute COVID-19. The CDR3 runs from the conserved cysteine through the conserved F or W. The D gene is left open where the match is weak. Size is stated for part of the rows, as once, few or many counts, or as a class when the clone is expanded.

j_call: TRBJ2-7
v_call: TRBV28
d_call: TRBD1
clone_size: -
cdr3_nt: TGTGCCAGCAGTCCCCAGACAGGGGGGGATGACGAGCAGTACTTC
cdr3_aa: CASSPQTGGDDEQYF

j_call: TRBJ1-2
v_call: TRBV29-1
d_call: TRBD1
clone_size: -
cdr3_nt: TGCAGCGCTGGACAGGACTATGGCTACACCTTC
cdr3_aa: CSAGQDYGYTF

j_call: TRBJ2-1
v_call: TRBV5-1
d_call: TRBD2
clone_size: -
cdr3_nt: TGCGCCAGCAGCTTCCCTAGCGGCCTCAATGAGCAGTTCTTC
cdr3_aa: CASSFPSGLNEQFF

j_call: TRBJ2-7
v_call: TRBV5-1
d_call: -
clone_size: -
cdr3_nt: TGCGCCAGCAGCCGCGCCCGGGACACAACCTACGAGCAGTACTTC
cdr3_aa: CASSRARDTTYEQYF

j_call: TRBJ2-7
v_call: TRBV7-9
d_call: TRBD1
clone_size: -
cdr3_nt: TGTGCCAGCAGCTTCGAGACAGGGACAGGGGACTTC
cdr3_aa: CASSFETGTGDF

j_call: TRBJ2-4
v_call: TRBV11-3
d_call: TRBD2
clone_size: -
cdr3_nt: TGTGCCAGCAGCCTGGGGGGGGAAAACATTCAGTACTTC
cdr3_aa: CASSLGGENIQYF

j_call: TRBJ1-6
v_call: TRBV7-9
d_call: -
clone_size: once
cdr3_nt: TGTGCCAGCAGCACAACCGCGGGTATTTCACCCCTCCACTTT
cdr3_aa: CASSTTAGISPLHF

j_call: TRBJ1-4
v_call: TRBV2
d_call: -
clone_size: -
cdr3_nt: TGTGCCAGCAGTGAAGCGCAGACTTCTAATGAAAAACTGTTTTTT
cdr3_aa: CASSEAQTSNEKLFF

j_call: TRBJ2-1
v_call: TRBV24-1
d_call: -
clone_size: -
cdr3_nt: TGTGCCACCAGTCTTTCGGGTGGCAATGAGCAGTTCTTC
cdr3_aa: CATSLSGGNEQFF

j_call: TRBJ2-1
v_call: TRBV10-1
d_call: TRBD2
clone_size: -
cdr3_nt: TGCGCCAGCAGTGGACTAGCGGGAGTCAATGAGCAGTTCTTC
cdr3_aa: CASSGLAGVNEQFF

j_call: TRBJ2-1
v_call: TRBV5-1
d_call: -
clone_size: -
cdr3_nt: TGCGCCAGCAGTTTTGAAGGATCCGGGGAGCAGTTCTTC
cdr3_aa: CASSFEGSGEQFF

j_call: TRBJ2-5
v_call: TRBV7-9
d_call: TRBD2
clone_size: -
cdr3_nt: TGTGCCAGCAGCGTCCCGGGGGGGGAGACCCAGTACTTC
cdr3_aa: CASSVPGGETQYF

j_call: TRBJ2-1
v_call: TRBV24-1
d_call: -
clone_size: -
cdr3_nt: TGTGCCACCAGTGATCCTAACGGCCCCATGAGGGAGCAGTTCTTC
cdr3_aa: CATSDPNGPMREQFF

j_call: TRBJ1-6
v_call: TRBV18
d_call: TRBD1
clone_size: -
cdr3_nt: TGTGCCAGCTCACTCGACAGGGTGGGCTCACCCCTCCACTTT
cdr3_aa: CASSLDRVGSPLHF

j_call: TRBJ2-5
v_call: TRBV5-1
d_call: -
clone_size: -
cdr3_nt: TGCGCCAGCGGTTCCGGGAGCCAAGAGACCCAGTACTTC
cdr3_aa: CASGSGSQETQYF

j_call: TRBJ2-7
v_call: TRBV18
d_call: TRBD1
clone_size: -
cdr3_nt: TGTGCCAGCTCATCACCGGGACAGGCTCCTGGCGAGCAGTACTTC
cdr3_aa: CASSSPGQAPGEQYF

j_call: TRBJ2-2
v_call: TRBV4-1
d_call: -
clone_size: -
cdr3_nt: TGCGCCAGCAGCCAAGATTTTCGGGGAGCGGGCACCGGGGAGCTGTTTTTT
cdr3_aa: CASSQDFRGAGTGELFF

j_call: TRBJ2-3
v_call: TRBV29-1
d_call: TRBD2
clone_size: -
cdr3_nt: TGCAGCTTCGGAGGAGCGGGAGGTAGCACAGATACGCAGTATTTT
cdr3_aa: CSFGGAGGSTDTQYF

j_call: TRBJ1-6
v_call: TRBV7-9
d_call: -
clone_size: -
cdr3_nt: TGTGCCAGCAGCTTAGGCGGTTCACCCCTCCACTTT
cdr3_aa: CASSLGGSPLHF

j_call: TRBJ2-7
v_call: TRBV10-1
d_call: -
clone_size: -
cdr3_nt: TGCGCCAGCAGTGAGGGCGGAAGCTCCTACGAGCAGTACTTC
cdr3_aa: CASSEGGSSYEQYF

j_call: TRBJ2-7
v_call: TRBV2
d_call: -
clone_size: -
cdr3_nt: TGTGCCAGCAGTGAGTTAATAGAGCAGTACTTC
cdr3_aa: CASSELIEQYF

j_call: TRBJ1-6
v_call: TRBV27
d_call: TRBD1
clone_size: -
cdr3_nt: TGTGCCAGCAGTTTCGGGACAGGCGGTGATTCACCCCTCCACTTT
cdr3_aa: CASSFGTGGDSPLHF

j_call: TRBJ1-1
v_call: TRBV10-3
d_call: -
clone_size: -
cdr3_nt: TGTGCCATCAGTAGGCAGGCGAACACTGAAGCTTTCTTT
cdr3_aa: CAISRQANTEAFF

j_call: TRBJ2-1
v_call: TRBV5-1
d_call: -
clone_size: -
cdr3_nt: TGCGCCAGCAGCTTACAGGGAACGGGGAGCTCCTACAATGAGCAGTTCTTC
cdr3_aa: CASSLQGTGSSYNEQFF

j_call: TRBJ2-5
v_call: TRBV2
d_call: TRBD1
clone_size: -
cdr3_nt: TGTGCCAGCAGCGAGCTCACAGGGGTTGAGACCCAGTACTTC
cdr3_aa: CASSELTGVETQYF

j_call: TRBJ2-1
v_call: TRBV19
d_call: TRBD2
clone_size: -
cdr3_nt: TGTGCCAGTAAGGCTAGCGGGGGCAATGAGCAGTTCTTC
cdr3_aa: CASKASGGNEQFF

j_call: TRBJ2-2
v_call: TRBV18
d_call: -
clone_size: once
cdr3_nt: TGTGCCAGCTCACCACTGGAGGACGGGGAGCTGTTTTTT
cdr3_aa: CASSPLEDGELFF

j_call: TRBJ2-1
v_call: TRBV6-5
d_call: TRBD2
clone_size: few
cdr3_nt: TGTGCCAGCAGTCATGATAGGCGGGAGATCGATGAGCAGTTCTTC
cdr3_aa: CASSHDRREIDEQFF

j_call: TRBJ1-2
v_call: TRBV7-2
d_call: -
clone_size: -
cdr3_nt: TGTGCCAGCAGCTTAGCTGAGGGCTATGGCTACACCTTC
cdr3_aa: CASSLAEGYGYTF

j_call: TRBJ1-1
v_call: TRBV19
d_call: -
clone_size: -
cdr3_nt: TGTGCCAGTACAGAAGGCCTTTCTCAGGTCACGGCTTTCTTT
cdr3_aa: CASTEGLSQVTAFF

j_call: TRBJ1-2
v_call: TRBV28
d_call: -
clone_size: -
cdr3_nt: TGTGCCAGCAGTCCAGGACAGTTCTATGGCTACACCTTC
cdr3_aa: CASSPGQFYGYTF

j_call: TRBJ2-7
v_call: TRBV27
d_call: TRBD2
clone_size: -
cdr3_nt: TGTGCCAGCAGCCGGGGGGACTACGAGCAGTACTTC
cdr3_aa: CASSRGDYEQYF

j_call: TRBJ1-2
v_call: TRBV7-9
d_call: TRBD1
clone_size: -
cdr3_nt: TGTGCCAGCAGCTTAGACGCCCGGGGACAGGGGATTAACTATGGCTACACCTTC
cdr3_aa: CASSLDARGQGINYGYTF

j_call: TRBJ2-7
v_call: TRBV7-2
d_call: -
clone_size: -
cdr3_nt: TGTGCCAGCAGCCAAGACTACCGGATCGAGCAGTACTTC
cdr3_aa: CASSQDYRIEQYF

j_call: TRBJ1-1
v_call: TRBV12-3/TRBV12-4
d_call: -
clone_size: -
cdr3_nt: TGTGCCAGCCTGGGGGGGGACCCTGAAGCTTTCTTT
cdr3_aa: CASLGGDPEAFF

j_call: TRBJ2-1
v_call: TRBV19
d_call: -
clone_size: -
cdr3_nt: TGTGCCACCTCGGGACTCGCACTGCCTGGGGATGAGCAGTTCTTC
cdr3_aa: CATSGLALPGDEQFF

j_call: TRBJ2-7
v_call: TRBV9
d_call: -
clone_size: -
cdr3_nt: TGTGCCAGCAGCGTACTAAGCGTTACCTACGAGCAGTACTTC
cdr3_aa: CASSVLSVTYEQYF

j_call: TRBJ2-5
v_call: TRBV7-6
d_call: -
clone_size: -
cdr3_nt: TGTGCCAGCAGCCCCGGGGTGGTCTACCAAGAGACCCAGTACTTC
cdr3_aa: CASSPGVVYQETQYF

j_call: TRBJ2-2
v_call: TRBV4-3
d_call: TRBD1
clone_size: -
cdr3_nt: TGCGCCAGCAGCTCTTGGGACAGGGGGCTCACCGGGGAGCTGTTTTTT
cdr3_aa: CASSSWDRGLTGELFF

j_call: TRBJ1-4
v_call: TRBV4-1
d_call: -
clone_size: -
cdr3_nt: TGCGCCAGCAGCCCTAACGACAGGCTTGAAAAACTGTTTTTT
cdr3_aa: CASSPNDRLEKLFF

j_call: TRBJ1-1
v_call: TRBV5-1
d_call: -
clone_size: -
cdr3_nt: TGCGCCAGCAGCCGGGGGGATATGAACACTGAAGCTTTCTTT
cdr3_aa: CASSRGDMNTEAFF